The 19 T cell receptor beta chains in this list originate from one sample, sequenced in a study of blood T cells in healthy people across ages. The use of a sample-barcoded 5' primer and a J-beta primer mix characterized a second PCR of 7 to 11 cycles. TCRdb independently ran MiXCR on the 5' RACE reads; one entry per CDR3 protein. The table lists approximately 1.5 million distinct CDR3 sequences, approximately 42% of them singletons. The specimen sequenced was blood. All receptors come from a woman aged 18 to 35 in good health.

V and J are TRBV6-1 and TRBJ2-7; 9 positions agree with TRBD2. V trimming: 4 bases; J trimming: 2 bases; junction bases outside the gene matches: 6. CDR1 and CDR2 from the germline V gene are MNHNS and SASEGT. The CDR3 covers 15 residues. CDR3 loop: CASSARGGRPYEQYF. The CDR3 DNA follows: TGTGCCAGCAGTGCGCGGGGGGGCCGTCCCTACGAGCAGTACTTC.

J is TRBJ1-4 and V is TRBV10-3; 9 nucleotides match TRBD1. Looked up from germline, CDR1 is ENHRY and CDR2 is SYGVKD. J was trimmed by 3 bases and V by 10 bases; bases with no gene match: 3. The CDR3 is 13 amino acids. The DNA for the CDR3 is TGTGCCACCGGACAGGGGTCTAATGAAAAACTGTTTTTT. Its translation: CATGQGSNEKLFF.

A word on this clonotype: A read error is possible here, since a much larger clone lies one base away. This sequence joins TRBV29-1 and TRBJ2-1, with 9 bases aligning to TRBD2. V gave up 1 base and J gave up 6 bases; unmatched junction bases: 4. The CDR3 is 14 residues long. CDR1 is SQVTM, CDR2 ANQGSEA, per germline. Here the CDR3 DNA reads TGCAGCGTTGAAGGACTAGCGGAGGTCAATGAGCAGTTCTTC. Translated: CSVEGLAEVNEQFF.

J is TRBJ2-7 and V is TRBV6-2 or TRBV6-3, with D hard to call. The V end was cut by 6 bases, the J end by 6 bases, with 12 bases between. Germline V lookup: CDR1 MNHEY, CDR2 SVGEGT. This CDR3 spans 12 amino acids. The CDR3 DNA reads TGTGCCAGCAGGGAACAGAGCCTCGAGCAGTACTTC. This sequence encodes CASREQSLEQYF.

The CDR3 sequence: CASSMGLAGTDTQYF. In nucleotides, the CDR3 is TGTGCCAGCAGCATGGGACTAGCGGGGACAGATACGCAGTATTTT. The V and J genes are TRBV9 and TRBJ2-3; TRBD2 matches 13 bases. Unmatched junction bases numbered 2, after V lost 4 bases and J lost 3 bases. Germline V gives CDR1 SGDLS, CDR2 YYNGEE. The CDR3 consists of 15 residues.

On this clonotype: One end of the junction does not line up with germline, which may come from a read error. The chain links TRBV18 to TRBJ2-3, with D possibly matching TRBD2 (6 bases). The V gene's germline CDR1 is KGHSH and CDR2 LQKENI. The length of the CDR3 is 14 residues. CDR3 region: CASSQAGLTDAQYF. The CDR3 nucleotides are TGTGCCAGCTCACAAGCGGGCCTCACAGATGCGCAGTATTTT. Drawing the rest from reference TRBV18 and TRBJ2-3, the complete variable domain is NAGVMQNPRHLVRRRGQEARLRCSPMKGHSHVYWYRQLPEEGLKFMVYLQKENIIDESGMPKERFSAEFPKEGPSILRIQQVVRGDSAAYFCASSQAGLTDAQYFGPGTRLTVL.

This clonotype was observed a few times. CDR3 coding DNA: TGTGCCAGCAGTGCAGGGGCAGAAGAGACCCAGTACTTC. It codes for CASSAGAEETQYF. The chain links TRBV25-1 to TRBJ2-5, with a weak D call TRBD1 (6 bases). Germline-derived CDR1 and CDR2 are MGHDK and SYGVNS. This CDR3 contains 13 residues. Trimming removed 4 bases from V and 3 bases from J, with 9 bases in between.

This chain links TRBV12-3 or TRBV12-4 with TRBJ1-1; D may be TRBD1 (5 bases). The CDR3 has 13 amino acids. V lost 7 bases, J lost 3 bases, and 12 bases lay in between. DNA for the CDR3: TGTGCCAGCAAGCCCTTGGGGGACACTGAAGCTTTCTTT. Amino acid sequence: CASKPLGDTEAFF.

This CDR3 reads CASSLRPLVSGADNSPLHF. DNA of the CDR3: TGCGCCAGCAGCTTGCGCCCCCTAGTATCGGGGGCCGATAATTCACCCCTCCACTTT. The V and J genes are TRBV5-1 and TRBJ1-6, with a tentative D call TRBD1 (6 bases). The V and J ends lost 1 base and 5 bases respectively, with 22 bases between them. The CDR3 contains 19 residues. Germline lookup yields CDR1 SGHRS and CDR2 YFSETQ.

In this sample, this clonotype turned up a few times. The CDR3 nucleotides read TGTGCCAGCAGAACCTATAGCGGGACTAGCACAGATACGCAGTATTTT. Translation: CASRTYSGTSTDTQYF. V gene TRBV12-3 or TRBV12-4 combines with J gene TRBJ2-3; 8 bases fit TRBD2. The ends lost 6 bases at V and 0 bases at J; junction bases unmatched: 8. This CDR3 region has 16 residues.

This chain connects TRBV13 to TRBJ1-1; 9 positions match TRBD1. V gave up 4 bases and J gave up 3 bases; unmatched junction bases: 6. The CDR3 has 15 amino acids. Germline CDR1 PRHDT, CDR2 FYEKMQ (reference sequence). In DNA, the CDR3 is TGTGCCAGCAGCTGGACAGGGGAAACCTACACTGAAGCTTTCTTT. As protein: CASSWTGETYTEAFF.

The chain uses TRBV6-2 or TRBV6-3 and TRBJ2-5, with a possible D match to TRBD1 (5 bases). The germline CDR1 and CDR2 sequences are MNHEY and SVGEGT. Trimming took off 2 bases at V and 1 base at J, with 14 bases between the two ends. The CDR3 loop spans 16 amino acids. CDR3 sequence (DNA): TGTGCCAGCAGTTACACCAAGACAGTCCTCCAAGAGACCCAGTACTTC. This gives the protein CASSYTKTVLQETQYF.

The V gene is TRBV7-9, the J gene TRBJ1-1, with 9 bases lining up with TRBD1. Germline V gene lookup returns CDR1 SEHNR and CDR2 FQNEAQ (reference sequence). The CDR3 is 14 amino acids. The V gene end was trimmed by 6 bases and the J gene end by 5 bases; junction bases not matched to a gene: 7. The CDR3, as DNA: TGTGCCAGCAGGATGAGGACAGGGGAGACTGAAGCTTTCTTT. It specifies CASRMRTGETEAFF. The whole variable domain, filled in from reference TRBV7-9 and TRBJ1-1, reads DTGVSQNPRHKITKRGQNVTFRCDPISEHNRLYWYRQTLGQGPEFLTYFQNEAQLEKSRLLSDRFSAERPKGSFSTLEIQRTEQGDSAMYLCASRMRTGETEAFFGQGTRLTVV.

This clonotype was picked up a small number of times. CDR3 nucleotide sequence: TGTGCCAGCAGCTTAAATATTGCCCGGGGGGCAGATACGCAGTATTTT. As protein: CASSLNIARGADTQYF. This rearrangement joins TRBV11-2 to TRBJ2-3; 7 nucleotides line up with TRBD2. CDR1 and CDR2 (germline): SGHAT, FQNNGV. The CDR3 length is 16 residues. Trimming took 2 bases from V and 4 from J; bases not matched to a gene: 9.

A remark on this clonotype: An end of the junction differs from the germline gene, which may be a read error. The rearrangement uses TRBV7-2 and TRBJ2-5; TRBD2 matches at 11 bases. From germline, CDR1 is SGHTA and CDR2 FQGNSA. The CDR3 is 15 amino acids. CDR3 coding DNA: TGTGCCAGCAGCTTGGGGACTAGCGGCCAAGAGGCCCAGTACTTC. Protein: CASSLGTSGQEAQYF.

In this sample, this clonotype turned up a few times. The chain is built from TRBV4-3 and TRBJ2-1; TRBD2 agrees at 7 bases. Germline V gene data show CDR1 as LGHNA and CDR2 as YSLEER. Trimming took 0 bases from V and 9 from J; bases not matched to a gene: 8. The CDR3 is 15 amino acids. The CDR3 is CASSQEVGLAVEQFF. The CDR3 DNA is TGCGCCAGCAGCCAAGAAGTAGGTCTAGCGGTTGAGCAGTTCTTC.

This clonotype has a handful of counts. This rearrangement joins TRBV25-1 to TRBJ1-1, with a tentative D call TRBD1 (5 bases). In germline, CDR1 is MGHDK, CDR2 SYGVNS. Trimming left V 8 bases short and J 0 bases short, with 10 bases between. The CDR3 has 13 amino acids. This CDR3 reads CASRWGMNTEAFF. The CDR3 nucleotides are TGTGCCAGCCGATGGGGGATGAACACTGAAGCTTTCTTT.

In this sample, this clonotype turned up a few times. The gene calls are TRBV6-1 and TRBJ2-5; 15 positions agree with TRBD2. From germline, CDR1 is MNHNS and CDR2 SASEGT. The CDR3 spans 17 residues. Trimming at V came to 7 bases and at J to 4 bases, leaving 10 bases not matched to a gene. The DNA for the CDR3 is TGTGCCAGCAATAAGGAGGGACTAGCGGGGGGTCGAGAGACCCAGTACTTC. It yields the protein CASNKEGLAGGRETQYF.

CDR3 sequence: CSVGFKTYEQYF. CDR3 DNA sequence: TGCAGCGTGGGGTTCAAGACCTACGAGCAGTACTTC. This chain uses TRBV29-1 with TRBJ2-5; no reliable D call. The J call may be in error: the DNA end matches TRBJ2-7 better. CDR3 length: 12 residues. From germline, CDR1 is SQVTM and CDR2 ANQGSEA.